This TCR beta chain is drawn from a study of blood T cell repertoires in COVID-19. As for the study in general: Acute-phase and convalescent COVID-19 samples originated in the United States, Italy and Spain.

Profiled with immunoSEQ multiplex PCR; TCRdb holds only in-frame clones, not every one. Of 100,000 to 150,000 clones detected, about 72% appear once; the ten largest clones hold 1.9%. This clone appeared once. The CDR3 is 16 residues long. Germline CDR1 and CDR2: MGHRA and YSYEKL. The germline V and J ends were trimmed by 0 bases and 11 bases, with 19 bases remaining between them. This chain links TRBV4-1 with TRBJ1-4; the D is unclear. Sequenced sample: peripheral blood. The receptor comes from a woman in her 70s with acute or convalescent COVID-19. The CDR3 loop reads CASSQDEGPGLVKLFF. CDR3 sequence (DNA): TGCGCCAGCAGCCAAGATGAGGGTCCAGGCTTAGTGAAACTGTTTTTT.